These 26 T cell receptor beta chains were sequenced from one sample in a study of low-dose radiotherapy and immunotherapy resistance in tumors. First-strand cDNA used TRAV- and TRBV-specific primers, covering alpha and beta chains. TCRs were put through 20 PCR cycles of amplification with Phusion. A constant-region primer and the V-primer adapter served as the primer pair. A single record per CDR3 protein comes from TCRdb applying MiXCR to the reads. The data show 85,000 to 95,000 distinct CDR3 sequences, more than 20% seen once. Described time point: after trial treatment. Regarding treatment: LDRT plus nivolumab, ipilimumab, low-dose cyclophosphamide and aspirin (RACIN trial). Source: PBMCs, taken after low-dose radiotherapy plus immunotherapy. The receptors shown here come from a female donor with ovarian cancer.

This clonotype was detected ten times or more. This chain uses TRBV24-1 with TRBJ2-6, with 8 positions matching TRBD2. V gave up 3 bases and J gave up 3 bases; unmatched junction bases: 12. The length of the CDR3 is 19 residues. The germline V gene has CDR1 KGHDR and CDR2 SFDVKD. CDR3 nucleotides: TGTGCCACCAGTGATACACCGGGACTAGTGGGTTTTGGGGCCAACGTCCTGACTTTC. Residues: CATSDTPGLVGFGANVLTF.

This clonotype appeared many times. This chain uses TRBV11-3 with TRBJ2-7; D is tentatively TRBD1 or TRBD2 (5 bases each). Trimming took 3 bases from V and 4 from J, leaving 22 bases between them. CDR1 and CDR2 from the germline V gene are SGHNT and YENEEA. CDR3 length equals 17 residues. CDR3 sequence reads: CASSLREGRVSTYEQYF. CDR3 DNA: TGTGCCAGCAGCTTGCGCGAGGGCAGGGTTTCAACTTACGAGCAGTACTTC.

This clonotype occurred many times. The chain recombines TRBV12-3 or TRBV12-4 with TRBJ1-1; D remains unclear. V lost 5 bases and J 6 bases, leaving 7 bases between the germline ends. The CDR3 length is 11 residues. The CDR3 protein is CASSTGPEAFF. Here the CDR3 DNA reads TGTGCCAGCAGTACTGGTCCTGAAGCTTTCTTT.

J is TRBJ1-5 and V is TRBV28; TRBD1 matches at 8 bases. CDR1 and CDR2 from the germline V gene are MDHEN and SYDVKM. Trimming removed 6 bases from V and 1 base from J; junction bases left unmatched: 5. The CDR3 is made up of 15 amino acids. The CDR3: CASRRQGLSNQPQHF. DNA for the CDR3: TGTGCCAGCAGGAGACAGGGGTTAAGCAATCAGCCCCAGCATTTT.

Remarks on this clonotype: This likely stems from a read error, as it lies one base from a far larger clone. This chain uses TRBV5-4 with TRBJ2-1; TRBD2 is a possible D gene (5 bases). The CDR3 spans 13 residues. Trimming shortened V by 0 bases and J by 10 bases, and 11 bases separated the two germline ends. Germline V gene data show CDR1 as SGHNT and CDR2 as YYREEE (reference sequence). CDR3 coding DNA: TGTGCCAGCAGCTTGGAGCCGGGATACGAGCAGTTCTTC. As protein: CASSLEPGYEQFF.

This clonotype has ten or more counts. V is TRBV4-3 and J is TRBJ2-2; 7 bases align to TRBD1. This CDR3 spans 18 amino acids. V lost 0 bases, J lost 0 bases, and 7 bases stayed unmatched. The V gene's germline CDR1 is LGHNA and CDR2 YSLEER. The CDR3 DNA reads TGCGCCAGCAGCCAAGAGGCCAGGGGGTCGGCGAACACCGGGGAGCTGTTTTTT. Its protein is CASSQEARGSANTGELFF.

About this clonotype: The DNA is omitted, as the CDR3 cannot be located on it reliably, and the CDR3 follows TCRdb's listing. This chain links TRBV6-8 with TRBJ2-2; TRBD1 reflects the table's D call only, with no check against the DNA. Germline lookup yields CDR1 MNHGY and CDR2 SAAAGT. The CDR3 sequence runs 17 residues, both termini included. The chain's CDR3 is CASSLEGAGELFFFFFF.

This clonotype was recorded at least ten times. The V and J genes are TRBV23-1 and TRBJ2-2, with D tentatively TRBD1 or TRBD2 (6 bases each). TRBV23-1 is filed as an ORF, its function uncertain. The V end lost 2 bases, the J end lost 7 bases, and 20 bases lay between the germline ends. The CDR3 runs 17 residues. CDR3 amino acids: CASSQDGSGAQRGELFF. For the CDR3, the DNA is TGCGCCAGCAGTCAAGACGGATCGGGGGCGCAACGCGGGGAGCTGTTTTTT.

This clonotype was counted many times. The chain couples TRBV10-3 to TRBJ2-7, with no clear D. Germline V gene lookup returns CDR1 ENHRY and CDR2 SYGVKD. Trimming took 2 bases from V and 0 from J, leaving 2 bases between them. The CDR3 extends over 12 amino acids. CDR3 in amino acids: CAISESSYEQYF. The CDR3 DNA is TGTGCCATCAGTGAGAGCTCCTACGAGCAGTACTTC.

In this sample, this clonotype turned up many times. The chain is built from TRBV19 and TRBJ1-1; 11 bases map to TRBD1. V lost 5 bases, J lost 0 bases, and 8 bases stayed unmatched. Germline V lookup: CDR1 LNHDA, CDR2 SQIVND (reference sequence). The length of the CDR3 is 17 residues. CDR3 region: CASSPLGTGGLNTEAFF. CDR3 bases: TGTGCCAGTAGTCCCCTAGGGACAGGGGGATTGAACACTGAAGCTTTCTTT.

About this clonotype: A far larger clone is only one base removed, so a read error is likely. The chain joins TRBV10-3 to TRBJ2-5; perhaps D is TRBD1 or TRBD2 (6 bases each). Trimming stripped 7 bases from V and 4 bases from J, with 10 bases between. CDR3 size: 12 residues. Per germline, CDR1 ENHRY and CDR2 SYGVKD. The CDR3 coding sequence is TGTGCCATCAATACGGGGGCAGAGACCCAGTACTTC. Amino acids: CAINTGAETQYF.

This clonotype was observed at least ten times. The V gene is TRBV10-3, the J gene TRBJ2-7; 8 nucleotides line up with TRBD1. Losses at the gene ends were 6 bases for V and 5 bases for J; bases not matched to a gene: 6. Per germline, CDR1 ENHRY and CDR2 SYGVKD. There are 13 residues in the CDR3. CDR3 sequence (DNA): TGTGCCATCAGGGCAGGGGGCTATGACGAGCAGTACTTC. Protein: CAIRAGGYDEQYF.

This clonotype was counted once. This clone may be a read error of a much larger clone one base away. The CDR3 spells CAWSVRVTPLHF. The CDR3 DNA reads TGTGCCTGGAGTGTACGGGTAACACCCCTCCACTTT. The chain uses TRBV30 and TRBJ1-6; D unresolved. Per the germline V gene, CDR1 is GTSNPN and CDR2 is SVGIG (reference sequence). Trimming pared 0 bases from V and 11 bases from J, leaving 8 bases between. CDR3 length equals 12 residues.

The chain couples TRBV28 to TRBJ2-5; 7 nucleotides align to TRBD2. The CDR3 has 15 residues. The trim removed 7 bases at V and 6 bases at J, leaving 14 bases unmatched. The V gene's germline CDR1 is MDHEN and CDR2 SYDVKM. This chain's CDR3 is CASTPRTRVVKTQYF. In DNA form, the CDR3 reads TGTGCCAGCACACCTCGGACTAGGGTCGTAAAGACCCAGTACTTC.

This clonotype was counted ten times or more. The rearrangement joins TRBV10-3 to TRBJ2-3, with no clear D. The length of the CDR3 is 13 residues. Trimming removed 4 bases at V and 3 bases at J, with 8 bases between. In germline, CDR1 is ENHRY, CDR2 SYGVKD. DNA of the CDR3: TGTGCCATCAGTGTCAAGGGAACAGATACGCAGTATTTT. It translates to CAISVKGTDTQYF.

About this clonotype: A far more abundant clone sits one base away, making this likely a read error. The rearrangement links TRBV6-5 to TRBJ2-7; a weak D match, TRBD1 (5 bases). The CDR3 length is 11 residues. V was shortened by 6 bases and J by 10 bases, with 13 bases between the two germline ends. Germline assignment: CDR1 MNHEY and CDR2 SVGAGI. The chain's CDR3 is CASRGASNQYF. The CDR3 DNA is TGTGCCAGCAGAGGGGCCTCCAACCAGTACTTC.

This clonotype appeared many times. The chain carries TRBV6-2 or TRBV6-3 and TRBJ1-6; no clear D. Germline loops: CDR1 MNHEY, CDR2 SVGEGT. V was clipped by 0 bases and J by 7 bases, with 1 base between them. The CDR3 is 12 amino acids. CDR3 bases: TGTGCCAGCAGTTACTCAAATTCACCCCTCCACTTT. Amino acids: CASSYSNSPLHF.

This clonotype occurred many times. The genes are TRBV28 and TRBJ2-5, with 11 bases fitting TRBD2. Germline CDR1 MDHEN, CDR2 SYDVKM. V lost 6 bases to trimming and J lost 2 bases; unmatched junction nucleotides: 8. The CDR3 contains 16 residues. The CDR3 reads CASSYRLAGLQETQYF. In DNA form, the CDR3 reads TGTGCCAGCAGCTATAGACTAGCGGGGTTACAAGAGACCCAGTACTTC.

The table lists this clonotype with many counts. The chain uses TRBV7-6 and TRBJ2-1; 8 bases match TRBD2. Germline values: CDR1 SGHVS, CDR2 FNYEAQ. With 1 base clipped from V and 0 bases from J, the junction kept 8 bases outside the gene matches. The CDR3 consists of 18 residues. The CDR3 region is CASSLGVGGGNSYNEQFF. The CDR3 coding sequence is TGTGCCAGCAGCTTAGGGGTCGGGGGGGGGAACTCCTACAATGAGCAGTTCTTC.

This chain uses TRBV19 with TRBJ2-1; 8 bases match TRBD2. Germline values: CDR1 LNHDA, CDR2 SQIVND (reference sequence). CDR3 size: 16 residues. J gave up 0 bases and V 7 bases, and 8 bases lay outside the gene matches. The CDR3 DNA reads TGTGCCAGTACGAAACAGCGGGGGAGCTCCTACAATGAGCAGTTCTTC. It is translated as CASTKQRGSSYNEQFF.

The chain joins TRBV5-5 to TRBJ2-6; 7 positions agree with TRBD1. V shed 0 bases, J shed 0 bases, and the junction held 6 bases outside the gene matches. The CDR3 totals 18 residues. Germline CDR1 reads SGHKS; CDR2 reads YYEKEE (reference sequence). Here the CDR3 DNA reads TGTGCCAGCAGCTTGGCCGTGGGACAGTTCTCTGGGGCCAACGTCCTGACTTTC. Protein product: CASSLAVGQFSGANVLTF.

This clonotype was seen more than once but under ten times. The chain couples TRBV20-1 to TRBJ2-3; 10 bases agree with TRBD1. J lost 2 bases, V lost 5 bases, and 10 bases had no gene match. CDR3 length: 16 residues. Looked up from germline, CDR1 is DFQATT and CDR2 is SNEGSKA (reference sequence). CDR3 coding DNA: TGCAGTGCTCCTAACCGACAGGGGGCCGTCACAGATACGCAGTATTTT. Its protein product is CSAPNRQGAVTDTQYF.

This rearrangement joins TRBV2 to TRBJ2-7; 11 nucleotides match TRBD2. Germline assignment: CDR1 SNHLY and CDR2 FYNNEI. Unmatched junction bases numbered 19, after V lost 5 bases and J lost 1 base. The CDR3 is 20 residues long. The CDR3 loop is CASSIMGGSVGLAGSYEQYF. The CDR3 nucleotides read TGTGCCAGCAGTATCATGGGCGGCAGCGTCGGACTAGCGGGTTCCTACGAGCAGTACTTC.

The V and J genes are TRBV4-3 and TRBJ1-1; the D gene is possibly TRBD1 (5 bases). Germline V gene data show CDR1 as LGHNA and CDR2 as YSLEER. The ends were cut back, 4 bases at V and 0 bases at J, with 18 bases in the middle. This CDR3 has 17 amino acids. CDR3 amino acids: CASSLGRSDGLNTEAFF. For the CDR3, the DNA is TGCGCCAGCAGCCTGGGGCGGTCGGACGGATTGAACACTGAAGCTTTCTTT.

This clonotype was observed many times. The CDR3 nucleotides are TGTGCCAGTAGTATGAGGGGGCGCCGAGATACGCAGTATTTT. It specifies CASSMRGRRDTQYF. The chain is built from TRBV19 and TRBJ2-3, with 7 bases that match TRBD1. Losses at the gene ends were 3 bases for V and 5 bases for J; bases not matched to a gene: 5. Germline V gives CDR1 LNHDA, CDR2 SQIVND (reference sequence). This CDR3 contains 14 residues.

The table lists this clonotype with many counts. The CDR3 here is CAWSEELPPYEQYF. CDR3 in DNA: TGTGCCTGGAGTGAGGAGCTACCGCCTTACGAGCAGTACTTC. V usage is TRBV30 and J usage is TRBJ2-7; no clear D. From germline, CDR1 is GTSNPN and CDR2 SVGIG (reference sequence). This CDR3 spans 14 amino acids. The V and J ends lost 1 base and 4 bases respectively, with 14 bases between them. Full variable domain (missing parts from reference TRBV30 and TRBJ2-7): SQTIHQWPATLVQPVGSPLSLECTVEGTSNPNLYWYRQAAGRGLQLLFYSVGIGQISSEVPQNLSASRPQDRQFILSSKKLLLSDSGFYLCAWSEELPPYEQYFGPGTRLTVT.